This paragraph covers one T cell receptor beta chain sequence. A much larger clone lies a single base off, so this may be a read error. These data are taken from a study of T cells in Graves' hyperthyroidism and ophthalmopathy. The CDR3 regions of TCR beta were amplified from RNA transcripts. The HTBI set primed first-round TCR CDR3 RT-PCR. Each CDR3 protein gets one entry after TCRdb re-called the multiplex PCR reads with MiXCR. The sample yields around 400,000 distinct CDR3 sequences, less than 15% seen once. CDR3 length equals 13 residues. This TCR was sampled from a young woman with Graves' hyperthyroidism. This chain connects TRBV12-3 or TRBV12-4 to TRBJ2-7, with D possibly TRBD1 on 5 matching bases. What was sequenced was blood. In DNA form, the CDR3 reads TGTTCCAGCAGCATGACAGACGACTACGAGCAGTACTTC. Its translation is CSSSMTDDYEQYF.